These 6 T cell receptor beta chains originate from one sample sequenced in a study of cytotoxic CD8 clonotypes in ibrutinib-treated CLL. TCRdb's copy holds only in-frame clones and misses some; the assay was immunoSEQ multiplex PCR. The sample includes some 10,000 clones, under 65% seen only once; the top ten take 18%. The sample consisted of PBMCs, taken before ibrutinib treatment. The receptors come from a human donor with chronic lymphocytic leukemia.

The chain links TRBV2 to TRBJ1-2; D uncertain. Trimming left V 0 bases short and J 8 bases short, with 13 bases between. The length of the CDR3 is 14 residues. Germline CDR1 SNHLY, CDR2 FYNNEI. This CDR3 is CASSEATAVGGYTF. CDR3 DNA sequence: TGTGCCAGCAGTGAAGCAACAGCCGTAGGAGGCTACACCTTC.

The V and J genes are TRBV11-2 and TRBJ2-1; the match to TRBD1 covers 8 bases. Trimming took 2 bases from V and 1 from J; bases not matched to a gene: 7. Germline lookup yields CDR1 SGHAT and CDR2 FQNNGV. The CDR3 totals 17 residues. CDR3 bases: TGTGCCAGCAGCTTAAGTGCAGGGGGCTTATCCTACAATGAGCAGTTCTTC. Protein product: CASSLSAGGLSYNEQFF.

This clone was seen only a few times. As DNA, the CDR3 is TGTGCCTGGAGTTCCGACAGGGGTTATTTGAATGAGCAGTTCTTC. Its translation: CAWSSDRGYLNEQFF. The chain carries TRBV30 and TRBJ2-1, with 8 bases that match TRBD1. V shed 2 bases, J shed 7 bases, and the junction held 10 bases outside the gene matches. The CDR3 loop spans 15 amino acids. The germline V gene encodes CDR1 GTSNPN and CDR2 SVGIG (reference sequence).

The chain couples TRBV7-7 to TRBJ2-1; TRBD1 might be the D (5 bases). CDR1 and CDR2 (germline): SSHAT, FNYEAQ (reference sequence). With 5 bases removed from V and 10 bases from J, the gap between germline ends came to 12 bases. CDR3 length: 12 amino acids. The CDR3 loop reads CASSRNRLEQFF. In DNA, the CDR3 is TGTGCCAGCAGCCGAAACAGGCTAGAGCAGTTCTTC.

This rearrangement joins TRBV5-1 to TRBJ1-1; 7 bases map to TRBD1. Germline CDR1 is SGHRS and CDR2 is YFSETQ. This CDR3 contains 12 residues. J lost 8 bases, V lost 5 bases, and 6 bases had no gene match. The DNA of the CDR3 is TGCGCCAGCAGTTACAGGGGAGGCGAAGCTTTCTTT. Its translation is CASSYRGGEAFF.

In its sample, this clone is hyperexpanded. Different DNA sequences within this sample yield the same CDR3. The chain's CDR3 is CAWFYINDYTF. The CDR3 nucleotides are TGTGCCTGGTTCTACATAAACGACTACACCTTC. The chain uses TRBV30 and TRBJ1-2; D uncertain. V dropped 5 bases and J dropped 10 bases, with 14 bases sitting between them. In germline, CDR1 is GTSNPN, CDR2 SVGIG (reference sequence). This CDR3 comprises 11 residues.